The 9 T cell receptor beta chains in this list originate from one sample, sequenced in a study of T cells in Graves' hyperthyroidism and ophthalmopathy. TCR beta CDR3 regions were amplified from RNA transcripts. The HTBI primer set served for first-round RT-PCR of the TCR CDR3. MiXCR, applied by TCRdb to the multiplex PCR reads, yields one record per CDR3 protein. The sample contains around 520,000 distinct CDR3 sequences, roughly a quarter of which appear only once. Material for sequencing was blood. All receptors derive from a woman aged 25 to 39 with Graves' ophthalmopathy.

This clonotype was recorded many times. The V call is TRBV6-2 or TRBV6-3, the J call TRBJ2-2; D possibly corresponds to TRBD2 (6 bases). V was shortened by 1 base and J by 7 bases, with 10 bases between the two germline ends. This CDR3 is 14 amino acids long. From germline, CDR1 is MNHEY and CDR2 SVGEGT. The CDR3 region is CASSYFAGFGELFF. CDR3 in DNA: TGTGCCAGCAGTTACTTTGCGGGGTTCGGGGAGCTGTTTTTT.

The chain couples TRBV11-3 to TRBJ1-1; 7 bases are a match to TRBD1. The CDR3 has 15 residues. Unmatched junction bases numbered 10, after V lost 3 bases and J lost 6 bases. Per germline, CDR1 SGHNT and CDR2 YENEEA. CDR3 in DNA: TGTGCCAGCAGCTTCGACCGGGACAGTTCACCTGAAGCTTTCTTT. Protein: CASSFDRDSSPEAFF.

This clonotype was observed at least ten times. V usage is TRBV5-5 and J usage is TRBJ2-7, with D possibly being TRBD1 (5 bases). V was cut by 7 bases and J by 6 bases, with 20 bases left in between. The CDR3 is 14 amino acids. CDR1 is SGHKS, CDR2 YYEKEE, per germline (reference sequence). CDR3 sequence (DNA): TGTGCCAGCGGTCACGGGTCAGGGTCTGGCGAGCAGTACTTC. It encodes CASGHGSGSGEQYF.

There are a few counts of this clonotype. V usage is TRBV12-3 or TRBV12-4 and J usage is TRBJ1-3; the D is unclear. V gave up 8 bases and J gave up 0 bases, with 14 bases separating them. The CDR3 spans 15 residues. Here the CDR3 reads CASGLDASSGNTIYF. The CDR3, as DNA: TGTGCCAGCGGACTCGACGCGAGCTCTGGAAACACCATATATTTT.

V gene TRBV11-1 combines with J gene TRBJ2-7; D is ambiguous. Trimming took 11 bases from V and 4 from J, leaving 12 bases between them. The germline V gene encodes CDR1 SGHAT and CDR2 FQDESV (reference sequence). The CDR3 runs to 11 residues. CDR3 nucleotide sequence: TGTGCCTGGAGTTGGGGATACGAGCAGTACTTC. Translating it yields CAWSWGYEQYF.

V is TRBV9 and J is TRBJ2-7; D is unresolved. The CDR3 contains 14 residues. Germline CDR1 is SGDLS and CDR2 is YYNGEE. V lost 7 bases to trimming and J lost 2 bases, with 16 bases between them. The CDR3: CASGRGERPYEQYF. The CDR3 bases are TGTGCCAGCGGGCGAGGCGAACGCCCCTACGAGCAGTACTTC.

This clonotype was seen repeatedly, ten times or more. This chain connects TRBV18 to TRBJ2-2; D ambiguous. Trimming pared 3 bases from V and 1 base from J, leaving 9 bases between. CDR1 and CDR2 from the germline V gene are KGHSH and LQKENI. The length of the CDR3 is 15 residues. The CDR3 region is CASSPRRQNTGELFF. The CDR3 DNA is TGTGCCAGCTCACCTAGGCGGCAGAACACCGGGGAGCTGTTTTTT.

The chain recombines TRBV11-1 with TRBJ1-2, with D maybe TRBD1 (5 bases). Germline CDR1 SGHAT, CDR2 FQDESV (reference sequence). V was trimmed by 5 bases and J by 7 bases, leaving 14 bases between them. This CDR3 region has 13 residues. CDR3 loop: CASSTSLGVGYTF. CDR3 nucleotides: TGTGCCAGCAGCACCAGTTTAGGGGTTGGCTACACCTTC.

This clonotype was counted many times. The V and J genes are TRBV4-3 and TRBJ2-5; no definite D call. Germline lookup yields CDR1 LGHNA and CDR2 YSLEER. The CDR3 has 17 residues. V was pared by 1 base and J by 2 bases, with 17 bases between. The CDR3 sequence: CASSQGVSAGGQETQYF. CDR3 nucleotide sequence: TGCGCCAGCAGCCAAGGAGTCTCGGCCGGTGGGCAAGAGACCCAGTACTTC.